A single sample gave rise to the 4 T cell receptor beta chains below, sequenced in a study of cytomegalovirus exposure and HLA in healthy donors. In the PCR, 60 Vbeta and 13 Jbeta primers were used. TCRdb keeps only in-frame clones here, not all; method: immunoSEQ multiplex PCR. The sample lists some 170,000 clones, just over 70% occurring once. Sample: PBMCs. These receptors were taken from a human donor in good health.

The genes are TRBV30 and TRBJ1-6, with a possible D match to TRBD1 (6 bases). Trimming shortened V by 0 bases and J by 0 bases, and 9 bases separated the two germline ends. The CDR3 is made up of 16 amino acids. Germline V CDR1 and CDR2: GTSNPN, SVGIG (reference sequence). CDR3 protein: CAWSVTGSSYNSPLHF. The CDR3 DNA sequence: TGTGCCTGGAGTGTAACAGGGAGCTCCTATAATTCACCCCTCCACTTT. The full variable domain, completed using reference TRBV30 and TRBJ1-6, is SQTIHQWPATLVQPVGSPLSLECTVEGTSNPNLYWYRQAAGRGLQLLFYSVGIGQISSEVPQNLSASRPQDRQFILSSKKLLLSDSGFYLCAWSVTGSSYNSPLHFGNGTRLTVT.

The chain couples TRBV7-2 to TRBJ2-3, with 8 bases that match TRBD1. Looked up from germline, CDR1 is SGHTA and CDR2 is FQGNSA. J gave up 3 bases and V 5 bases, and 4 bases lay outside the gene matches. The CDR3 runs 14 residues. The CDR3 loop reads CASSRQGRTDTQYF. CDR3 bases: TGTGCCAGCAGCCGACAGGGGAGGACAGATACGCAGTATTTT.

This chain uses TRBV7-9 with TRBJ1-1; no definite D call. The ends were cut back, 3 bases at V and 5 bases at J, with 10 bases in the middle. Germline V gene sequence: CDR1 SEHNR, CDR2 FQNEAQ (reference sequence). This CDR3 spans 13 amino acids. CDR3 DNA sequence: TGTGCCAGCAGCTTCACGACGAGGACTGAAGCTTTCTTT. Amino acid sequence: CASSFTTRTEAFF.

CDR3 nucleotides: TGTGCCAGCAGGGGACAGCCCTACGAGCAGTACTTC. Amino acids: CASRGQPYEQYF. The chain combines TRBV2 with TRBJ2-7; 7 bases fit TRBD1. Germline-derived CDR1 and CDR2 are SNHLY and FYNNEI. V dropped 6 bases and J dropped 2; count of bases not matched to a gene: 1. CDR3 length: 12 residues.